The 25 T cell receptor beta chains in this list originate from one sample, sequenced in a study of control samples from healthy donors and cancer patients. This table comes from immunoSEQ multiplex PCR, and its TCRdb copy is limited to in-frame clones, with some not included. The sample holds more than 85,000 clones, around four fifths seen once. Sequenced sample: blood. The source is a woman aged 50 to 60 in good health.

This clone has just a few counts. The genes are TRBV2 and TRBJ2-5; D perhaps matches TRBD1 (5 bases). The CDR3 contains 15 residues. The germline CDR1 and CDR2 sequences are SNHLY and FYNNEI. Trimming stripped 6 bases from V and 0 bases from J, with 14 bases between. CDR3 sequence reads: CASRKGWLNQETQYF. The CDR3 DNA reads TGTGCCAGCAGGAAGGGGTGGCTGAACCAAGAGACCCAGTACTTC.

V usage is TRBV6-5 and J usage is TRBJ1-2; 9 bases line up with TRBD1. CDR1 and CDR2 (germline): MNHEY, SVGAGI. Losses at the gene ends were 8 bases for V and 3 bases for J; bases not matched to a gene: 7. This CDR3 is built from 14 residues. For the CDR3, the DNA is TGTGCCAGCGGCGGGACAGGGTCACACTATGGCTACACCTTC. This encodes CASGGTGSHYGYTF.

This clone was picked up a small number of times. V and J are TRBV7-3 and TRBJ1-1; the D is unclear. V was trimmed by 8 bases and J by 8 bases, leaving 18 bases between them. Per germline, CDR1 SGHTA and CDR2 FQGTGA. This CDR3 spans 13 amino acids. The CDR3 protein is CASASQKGREAFF. The CDR3 region has the DNA TGTGCCAGCGCCTCGCAGAAAGGTAGAGAAGCTTTCTTT.

This chain joins TRBV2 and TRBJ1-4, with TRBD1 matching over 9 bases. Germline V gene sequence: CDR1 SNHLY, CDR2 FYNNEI. Losses at the gene ends were 8 bases for V and 0 bases for J; bases not matched to a gene: 7. The CDR3 runs to 16 residues. The DNA for the CDR3 is TGTGCCAGCCGCGCTGACAGGGGGGCAACTAATGAAAAACTGTTTTTT. Protein sequence: CASRADRGATNEKLFF.

A word on this clone: The sample holds other DNA sequences that translate to the same CDR3. The V and J genes are TRBV6-5 and TRBJ2-7, with 8 positions matching TRBD2. After removal of 10 bases from V and 3 bases from J, the junction contained 14 bases not matched to a gene. Germline V gene lookup returns CDR1 MNHEY and CDR2 SVGAGI. This CDR3 is built from 15 residues. The CDR3 spells CATQRGSMGRYEQYF. Here the CDR3 DNA reads TGTGCCACCCAGCGGGGGAGCATGGGGCGCTACGAGCAGTACTTC.

The chain has TRBV7-2 and TRBJ2-1; D gene unclear. The germline CDR1 and CDR2 sequences are SGHTA and FQGNSA. The CDR3 has 11 residues. The V gene lost 8 bases and the J gene lost 7 bases, with 9 bases spanning the gap. The CDR3 spells CASGTFNEQFF. CDR3 nucleotides: TGTGCCAGCGGTACTTTTAATGAGCAGTTCTTC.

This rearrangement joins TRBV15 to TRBJ2-1; 10 bases are a match to TRBD2. This CDR3 has 16 amino acids. Looked up from germline, CDR1 is LNHNV and CDR2 is YYDKDF (reference sequence). Trimming removed 0 bases from V and 10 bases from J; junction bases left unmatched: 9. The chain's CDR3 is CATSRDLPAGGQEQFF. CDR3 in DNA: TGTGCCACCAGCAGAGATCTCCCAGCGGGGGGGCAAGAGCAGTTCTTC.

V and J are TRBV2 and TRBJ2-7, with D uncertain. V was pared by 4 bases and J by 5 bases, with 18 bases between. CDR1 and CDR2 from the germline V gene are SNHLY and FYNNEI. The CDR3 is 15 residues long. Here the CDR3 reads CASSAPNRAKDEQYF. The DNA for the CDR3 is TGTGCCAGCAGTGCCCCCAACCGGGCCAAGGACGAGCAGTACTTC.

CDR3 amino acids: CASSLTGAGNTIYF. Here the CDR3 DNA reads TGTGCCAGCAGCTTGACAGGGGCTGGAAACACCATATATTTT. The chain couples TRBV5-4 to TRBJ1-3, with 7 bases matching TRBD1. Trimming removed 1 base from V and 2 bases from J; junction bases left unmatched: 0. This CDR3 is built from 14 residues. In germline, CDR1 is SGHNT, CDR2 YYREEE (reference sequence). Based on the CDR3 plus reference TRBV5-4 and TRBJ1-3, the full variable domain is ETGVTQSPTHLIKTRGQQVTLRCSSQSGHNTVSWYQQALGQGPQFIFQYYREEENGRGNFPPRFSGLQFPNYSSELNVNALELDDSALYLCASSLTGAGNTIYFGEGSWLTVV.

The chain uses TRBV9 and TRBJ1-3; a possible D gene is TRBD1 (5 bases). Germline lookup yields CDR1 SGDLS and CDR2 YYNGEE. V lost 0 bases to trimming and J lost 0 bases, with 10 bases between them. The CDR3 is made up of 16 amino acids. The DNA of the CDR3 is TGTGCCAGCAGCGTAGTGGGGGTTAACTCTGGAAACACCATATATTTT. It translates to CASSVVGVNSGNTIYF.

The CDR3: CASSDGTGGDNEQFF. CDR3 nucleotides: TGTGCCAGCAGTGACGGGACAGGGGGCGACAATGAGCAGTTCTTC. The chain uses TRBV6-4 and TRBJ2-1, with 12 positions matching TRBD1. V lost 2 bases, J lost 5 bases, and 1 base stayed unmatched. CDR3 size: 15 residues. Looked up from germline, CDR1 is MRHNA and CDR2 is SNTAGT.

This clone was seen more than once but under ten times. The chain recombines TRBV3-1 (or the pseudogene TRBV3-2) with TRBJ2-5; 8 bases are a match to TRBD2. Germline CDR1 and CDR2: LGHDT and YNNKEL (reference sequence). CDR3 size: 15 residues. With 4 bases clipped from V and 6 bases from J, the junction kept 10 bases outside the gene matches. CDR3 nucleotides: TGTGCCAGCAGCCTCCAATTGGCGGGGGGCCAGACCCAGTACTTC. It codes for CASSLQLAGGQTQYF.

The CDR3, as DNA: TGTGCCAGCAGCAGGGCTAGCGGCGGGGGGACCTACGAGCAGTACTTC. As protein: CASSRASGGGTYEQYF. The chain recombines TRBV11-3 with TRBJ2-7, with TRBD2 matching over 8 bases. The CDR3 is 16 amino acids. V trimming: 5 bases; J trimming: 2 bases; junction bases outside the gene matches: 11. Germline V CDR1 and CDR2: SGHNT, YENEEA.

This sequence joins TRBV19 and TRBJ1-6; weak D call: TRBD1 (5 bases). Per germline, CDR1 LNHDA and CDR2 SQIVND (reference sequence). The CDR3 runs 14 residues. Trimming took 7 bases from V and 5 from J, leaving 12 bases between them. The CDR3, as DNA: TGTGCCAGTACCCGGGGCCTAAATAATTCACCCCTCCACTTT. Translation: CASTRGLNNSPLHF.

The gene calls are TRBV7-9 and TRBJ2-1; 10 nucleotides line up with TRBD2. Germline lookup yields CDR1 SEHNR and CDR2 FQNEAQ (reference sequence). V was clipped by 5 bases and J by 5 bases; unmatched bases: 9. The CDR3 is made up of 16 amino acids. The CDR3 reads CASSTVSGRADNEQFF. CDR3 DNA sequence: TGTGCCAGCAGCACTGTCAGCGGGAGGGCCGACAATGAGCAGTTCTTC.

This chain uses TRBV27 with TRBJ1-4; 12 bases align to TRBD1. Trimming took 1 base from V and 3 from J; bases not matched to a gene: 9. Germline V gene lookup returns CDR1 MNHEY and CDR2 SMNVEV (reference sequence). The CDR3 is 19 residues long. The CDR3 sequence: CASSLFSGTGGLANEKLFF. CDR3 bases: TGTGCCAGCAGTTTATTTTCCGGGACAGGGGGCTTAGCTAATGAAAAACTGTTTTTT.

The chain joins TRBV30 to TRBJ1-1; D remains unclear. Per the germline V gene, CDR1 is GTSNPN and CDR2 is SVGIG (reference sequence). The CDR3 length is 11 residues. Deletions cut 3 bases from V and 5 bases from J, with 7 bases between. The DNA for the CDR3 is TGTGCCTGGAGGGATTGGACTGAAGCTTTCTTT. It yields the protein CAWRDWTEAFF.

The chain has TRBV19 and TRBJ1-4; TRBD1 aligns across 11 bases. CDR3 length: 17 residues. The germline CDR1 and CDR2 sequences are LNHDA and SQIVND (reference sequence). The ends lost 1 base at V and 3 bases at J; junction bases unmatched: 4. CDR3 sequence reads: CASSIGTGGRANEKLFF. The DNA for the CDR3 is TGTGCCAGTAGTATAGGGACAGGGGGCCGAGCTAATGAAAAACTGTTTTTT.

J is TRBJ2-6 and V is TRBV27; the D gene is possibly TRBD1 (6 bases). The germline V and J ends were trimmed by 1 base and 0 bases, with 16 bases remaining between them. CDR1 and CDR2 (germline): MNHEY, SMNVEV (reference sequence). The CDR3 has 19 residues. The CDR3 DNA reads TGTGCCAGCAGTTTATATATCAGGGACACTCGCTCTGGGGCCAACGTCCTGACTTTC. This encodes CASSLYIRDTRSGANVLTF.

The chain carries TRBV7-9 and TRBJ2-5, with 8 bases identical to TRBD1. V lost 5 bases, J lost 5 bases, and 10 bases stayed unmatched. The CDR3 length is 15 residues. Germline CDR1 SEHNR, CDR2 FQNEAQ (reference sequence). The chain's CDR3 is CASSPEQGVLETQYF. CDR3 DNA sequence: TGTGCCAGCAGCCCTGAACAGGGGGTCTTGGAGACCCAGTACTTC.

Comments on this clone: This sample includes further DNA sequences coding for the same CDR3. The chain employs TRBV24-1 and TRBJ2-5, with 9 bases aligning to TRBD2. CDR1 KGHDR and CDR2 SFDVKD come from the germline V gene. This CDR3 is 15 amino acids long. After removal of 12 bases from V and 1 base from J, the junction contained 11 bases not matched to a gene. As DNA, the CDR3 is TGTGCCCCCCGCGGGAGGGGGGCGGGCCAAGAGACCCAGTACTTC. Translating it yields CAPRGRGAGQETQYF.

This chain links TRBV2 with TRBJ1-5; D perhaps matches TRBD1 (6 bases). The length of the CDR3 is 19 residues. Germline V gene data show CDR1 as SNHLY and CDR2 as FYNNEI. Trimming took 7 bases from V and 0 from J, leaving 25 bases between them. This CDR3 is CASNGGGHTGPDSNQPQHF. CDR3 sequence (DNA): TGTGCCAGCAACGGGGGGGGGCACACGGGGCCCGATAGCAATCAGCCCCAGCATTTT.

The V gene is TRBV3-1 (or the pseudogene TRBV3-2), the J gene TRBJ2-7; TRBD2 might be the D (5 bases). Between the trimmed V and J ends, which lost 0 bases and 0 bases, there was a span of 9 bases. Germline CDR1 and CDR2: LGHDT and YNNKEL (reference sequence). The CDR3 consists of 15 residues. The CDR3 DNA is TGTGCCAGCAGCCAAGATCCGGGGATCTCCTACGAGCAGTACTTC. The encoded protein is CASSQDPGISYEQYF.

This chain links TRBV11-2 with TRBJ1-2; D possibly corresponds to TRBD1 (5 bases). Per germline, CDR1 SGHAT and CDR2 FQNNGV. CDR3 length: 13 residues. V dropped 5 bases and J dropped 4 bases, with 11 bases sitting between them. DNA of the CDR3: TGTGCCAGCAGCCCGGGACCGATCTATGGCTACACCTTC. Translation gives CASSPGPIYGYTF.

This chain's CDR3 is CASRNLGQAYEQYF. The CDR3 DNA sequence: TGTGCCAGCAGGAACCTCGGACAGGCCTACGAGCAGTACTTC. The chain carries TRBV28 and TRBJ2-7, with TRBD1 matching 7 bases. The V gene's germline CDR1 is MDHEN and CDR2 SYDVKM. This CDR3 has 14 amino acids. Unmatched junction bases numbered 7, after V lost 6 bases and J lost 2 bases.